The clone carrying this T cell receptor (beta chain) was seen at least ten times. The entry originates in a study of T cells in Graves' hyperthyroidism and ophthalmopathy. There were TCR beta CDR3 regions amplified from RNA transcripts. TCR CDR3 underwent first-round RT-PCR with the HTBI primer set. In TCRdb, the multiplex PCR reads were re-called with MiXCR into one record per CDR3 protein. Counted here are about 360,000 distinct CDR3 sequences, roughly 13% occurring once; the ten biggest clones make up 9.2%. The CDR3 has 14 residues. In germline, CDR1 is MDHEN, CDR2 SYDVKM. Trimming pared 5 bases from V and 4 bases from J, leaving 14 bases between.

The chain links TRBV28 to TRBJ1-2; possible D gene TRBD1, 5 bases. Source material: blood. This sequence originates from a woman under 30 with Graves' hyperthyroidism. The CDR3 reads CASSISGRPYGYTF. The DNA for the CDR3 is TGTGCCAGCAGTATCTCGGGACGGCCCTATGGCTACACCTTC.